Given below is one TCR beta chain in context. The target antigen is unknown. The V gene's germline CDR1 is LNHDA and CDR2 SQIVND (reference sequence). The CDR3 is 15 residues long. The V gene lost 5 bases and the J gene lost 3 bases, with 14 bases spanning the gap. The record originates from a study of Tregs in tolerant kidney transplant recipients. Using immunoSEQ multiplex PCR, the repertoire was profiled, and TCRdb retains in-frame clones only, with some absent. The table records roughly 250,000 clones, about 80% of them present only once. Unstimulated Tregs (CD4+CD25+CD127-) and CD4+CD25- non-Tregs were sorted from PBMCs. Study outcomes and limitations: Biological reproducibility was not directly addressed in this study. The most relevant donor-specific Treg TCRbeta repertoire apparently came from expansion with activated donor B cells. Few patients were studied, so findings need validation in larger groups.

The chain joins TRBV19 to TRBJ1-5, with D possibly matching TRBD1 (6 bases). The sample consisted of CD4+ T cells from blood. The origin of this receptor is a human donor in good health. CDR3 amino acids: CASSGRDTNNQPQHF. CDR3 bases: TGTGCCAGTAGTGGCCGGGACACGAACAATCAGCCCCAGCATTTT. Full variable domain (remainder filled in from reference TRBV19 and TRBJ1-5): DGGITQSPKYLFRKEGQNVTLSCEQNLNHDAMYWYRQDPGQGLRLIYYSQIVNDFQKGDIAEGYSVSREKKESFPLTVTSAQKNPTAFYLCASSGRDTNNQPQHFGDGTRLSIL.